These 19 T cell receptor beta chains were sequenced from one sample in a study of Ad26.COV2.S vaccination and SARS-CoV-2 variants (dated by TCRdb to the early 2020s). Library generation was performed with the immunoSEQ multiplex PCR assay. Imported from immuneACCESS, the table was reduced by TCRdb to in-frame sequences with V and J called. These copies leave out some clones; in studies compared against another copy, an unresolved V gene accounts for under half, and the cause of the remainder is not known. Recorded for this sample are 410,000 or so clones; roughly 90% of them occurred a single time. Together, the top ten hold 9.5% to 15% of the sample. The sample's treatment or condition label is to be understood as: approximately 18 received Ad26.COV2.S at low or high dose, single or two shots; five or six received placebo; per-sample allocation not given. For vaccine and placebo recipients, the sequenced repertoires came from samples collected on day 63 after the first injection.

The sample consisted of peripheral blood, taken in a trial of Ad26.COV2.S vaccine versus placebo. The receptors come from a person aged 18 to 65 who received the Ad26.COV2.S COVID-19 vaccine or a placebo.

V is TRBV30 and J is TRBJ1-2; D perhaps matches TRBD1 (6 bases). Trimming removed 0 bases at V and 6 bases at J, with 14 bases between. The CDR3 length is 14 residues. CDR1 GTSNPN and CDR2 SVGIG come from the germline V gene (reference sequence). CDR3 protein: CAWSVLQGWDGYTF. CDR3 sequence (DNA): TGTGCCTGGAGTGTATTGCAGGGGTGGGATGGCTACACCTTC.

Worth noting for this clone: Additional DNA sequences in this sample encode the identical CDR3. V is TRBV29-1 and J is TRBJ1-1; D not resolved. The CDR3 contains 11 residues. Germline V lookup: CDR1 SQVTM, CDR2 ANQGSEA. Trimming cost V 4 bases and J 2 bases, with 5 bases left between them. In DNA, the CDR3 is TGCAGCGTTGTGTCCAACACTGAAGCTTTCTTT. It is translated as CSVVSNTEAFF.

The chain uses TRBV5-6 and TRBJ2-7, with D hard to call. Trimming took 0 bases from V and 2 from J, leaving 3 bases between them. The germline gives CDR1 SGHDT, CDR2 YYEEEE. CDR3 length equals 12 residues. The CDR3 spells CASSLEPYEQYF. Written as DNA, the CDR3 is TGTGCCAGCAGCTTGGAGCCCTACGAGCAGTACTTC.

In this sample, this clone turned up once. V usage is TRBV27 and J usage is TRBJ2-1; 9 positions agree with TRBD2. Trimming removed 6 bases from V and 2 bases from J; junction bases left unmatched: 11. There are 17 residues in the CDR3. In germline, CDR1 is MNHEY, CDR2 SMNVEV (reference sequence). In nucleotides, the CDR3 is TGTGCCAGCAGCCACTCACCGGGACTAGCACCCTACAATGAGCAGTTCTTC. As protein: CASSHSPGLAPYNEQFF.

This chain connects TRBV30 to TRBJ2-7, with TRBD1 matching 8 bases. The trim removed 4 bases at V and 3 bases at J, leaving 8 bases unmatched. This CDR3 has 14 residues. The germline V gene has CDR1 GTSNPN and CDR2 SVGIG (reference sequence). This CDR3 is CAWNADRGNYEQYF. CDR3 DNA: TGTGCCTGGAATGCAGACAGGGGAAACTACGAGCAGTACTTC.

The chain joins TRBV2 to TRBJ2-3; D not resolved. The CDR3 runs 14 residues. Trimming took 4 bases from V and 0 from J, leaving 8 bases between them. From germline, CDR1 is SNHLY and CDR2 FYNNEI. The CDR3 spells CASSVKVSTDTQYF. Here the CDR3 DNA reads TGTGCCAGCAGTGTCAAGGTCAGCACAGATACGCAGTATTTT. The full variable domain, completed using reference TRBV2 and TRBJ2-3, is EPEVTQTPSHQVTQMGQEVILRCVPISNHLYFYWYRQILGQKVEFLVSFYNNEISEKSEIFDDQFSVERPDGSNFTLKIRSTKLEDSAMYFCASSVKVSTDTQYFGPGTRLTVL.

The chain joins TRBV28 to TRBJ2-5; the D call may be TRBD1 or TRBD2 (6 bases each). This CDR3 has 15 amino acids. The germline V gene encodes CDR1 MDHEN and CDR2 SYDVKM. The V end was cut by 5 bases, the J end by 4 bases, with 17 bases between. CDR3 residues: CASSLDRKGGETQYF. The CDR3 DNA reads as TGTGCCAGCAGTCTCGACAGGAAGGGGGGAGAGACCCAGTACTTC.

The chain combines TRBV21-1 with TRBJ1-6; the table's D gene call, TRBD1, was not cross checked with the DNA. TRBV21-1 is flagged as a pseudogene. The CDR3 is 15 amino acids. The CDR3 DNA is TGTGCCAGCAGCAAGACAGGGGAGTATAATTCACCCCTCCACTTT. It codes for CASSKTGEYNSPLHF.

The chain joins TRBV5-6 to TRBJ1-3; D not resolved. The CDR3 extends over 16 amino acids. The V and J ends lost 0 bases and 1 base respectively, with 11 bases between them. CDR1 and CDR2 from the germline V gene are SGHDT and YYEEEE. The CDR3 DNA reads TGTGCCAGCAGCTTGGAGGGCCGCCGGTCTGGAAACACCATATATTTT. Encoded protein: CASSLEGRRSGNTIYF.

This chain uses TRBV6-5 with TRBJ2-1, with 9 bases aligning to TRBD1. V shed 0 bases, J shed 1 base, and the junction held 1 base outside the gene matches. Germline V gene sequence: CDR1 MNHEY, CDR2 SVGAGI. The CDR3 runs 16 residues. The CDR3 bases are TGTGCCAGCAGTTACTCGACAGGGGGTTCCTACAATGAGCAGTTCTTC. This gives the protein CASSYSTGGSYNEQFF.

The J gene is TRBJ1-4, the V gene TRBV28, with D unclear. The CDR3 spans 14 residues. Germline-derived CDR1 and CDR2 are MDHEN and SYDVKM. The V end lost 3 bases, the J end lost 5 bases, and 10 bases lay between the germline ends. CDR3 in DNA: TGTGCCAGCAGTTTCTCCACTATGAATGAAAAACTGTTTTTT. Translating it yields CASSFSTMNEKLFF.

The chain links TRBV6-4 to TRBJ1-1; weak D call: TRBD1 (5 bases). The CDR3 loop spans 15 amino acids. Deletions cut 8 bases from V and 0 bases from J, with 16 bases between. CDR1 and CDR2 (germline): MRHNA, SNTAGT. CDR3 DNA: TGTGCCAGCCAGCAGGGCGTGGGAATGAACACTGAAGCTTTCTTT. Translation gives CASQQGVGMNTEAFF.

V and J are TRBV27 and TRBJ1-2; D uncertain. V was cut by 6 bases and J by 0 bases, with 8 bases left in between. CDR3 size: 13 residues. Germline-derived CDR1 and CDR2 are MNHEY and SMNVEV (reference sequence). The CDR3 nucleotides are TGTGCCAGCAGCGACCACCCTAACTATGGCTACACCTTC. Residues: CASSDHPNYGYTF.

The V call is TRBV6-6, the J call TRBJ2-5, with TRBD2 matching over 9 bases. Trimming removed 4 bases from V and 2 bases from J; junction bases left unmatched: 8. Germline V CDR1 and CDR2: MNHNY, SVGAGI (reference sequence). The CDR3 runs 16 residues. DNA for the CDR3: TGTGCCAGCAGTTTGAGCGGGAGGCCTACACAAGAGACCCAGTACTTC. Amino acid sequence: CASSLSGRPTQETQYF.

The J gene is TRBJ2-7, the V gene TRBV14; a possible D gene is TRBD1 (6 bases). CDR3 size: 13 residues. Trimming shortened V by 6 bases and J by 3 bases, and 12 bases separated the two germline ends. Germline CDR1 is SGHDN and CDR2 is FVKESK. In DNA form, the CDR3 reads TGTGCCAGCAGTCGCCGGGACAACTACGAGCAGTACTTC. Translating gives CASSRRDNYEQYF.

The gene calls are TRBV3-1 (or the pseudogene TRBV3-2) and TRBJ1-6; D gene unclear. V lost 0 bases and J 16 bases, leaving 19 bases between the germline ends. The CDR3 is 15 residues long. CDR1 is LGHDT and CDR2 is YNNKEL in the germline V gene (reference sequence). The DNA for the CDR3 is TGTGCCAGCAGCCAAGATGCCGGACCGCAATCGACACTCCACTTT. Protein product: CASSQDAGPQSTLHF.

The chain uses TRBV11-2 and TRBJ2-4; D is unresolved. Trimming left V 1 base short and J 4 bases short, with 5 bases between. Germline values: CDR1 SGHAT, CDR2 FQNNGV. The length of the CDR3 is 13 residues. The CDR3 DNA is TGTGCCAGCAGCTTAGGCGGTAAAAACATTCAGTACTTC. Protein product: CASSLGGKNIQYF.

V and J are TRBV15 and TRBJ2-2; possibly TRBD2 for D (5 bases). CDR1 and CDR2 (germline): LNHNV, YYDKDF (reference sequence). The CDR3 has 15 amino acids. With 5 bases removed from V and 6 bases from J, the gap between germline ends came to 16 bases. CDR3 DNA sequence: TGTGCCACCAGCCCTCGAGGGCTAGATGCCGGGGAGCTGTTTTTT. Protein sequence: CATSPRGLDAGELFF.

The J gene is TRBJ2-7, the V gene TRBV1; the D segment call TRBD2 is taken from the table without a DNA check. TRBV1 is a pseudogene locus. The CDR3 consists of 17 residues. As DNA, the CDR3 is TGCACCAGCAGCCAAGATGGAGAGCGGGAGGGCTCCTACGAGCAGTACTTC. Translated: CTSSQDGEREGSYEQYF.